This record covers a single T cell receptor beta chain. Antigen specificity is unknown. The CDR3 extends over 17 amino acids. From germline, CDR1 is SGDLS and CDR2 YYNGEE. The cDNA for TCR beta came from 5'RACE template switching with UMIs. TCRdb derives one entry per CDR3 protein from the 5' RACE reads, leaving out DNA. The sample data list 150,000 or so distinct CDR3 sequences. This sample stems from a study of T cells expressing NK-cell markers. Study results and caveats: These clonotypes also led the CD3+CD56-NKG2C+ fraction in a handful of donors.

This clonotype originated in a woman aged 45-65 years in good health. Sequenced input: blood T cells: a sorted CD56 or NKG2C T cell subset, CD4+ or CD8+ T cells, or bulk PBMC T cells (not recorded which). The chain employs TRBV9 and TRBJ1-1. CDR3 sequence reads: CASSVAGGVRENTEAFF.